This TCR beta chain is drawn from a study of identical twins. Findings and caveats of the study: Invariant populations such as MAIT and iNKT cells could partly muddle zero-insertion analyses. It was out-of-frame TCR alpha sharing in monozygotic twins that models underestimated.

Between the trimmed V and J ends, which lost 8 bases and 2 bases, there was a span of 19 bases. This CDR3 has 16 amino acids. Per the germline V gene, CDR1 is MNHEY and CDR2 is SMNVEV (reference sequence). Notes on this clonotype: Its cognate antigen is unknown.

TCRdb reanalysed the 5' RACE reads using MiXCR and keeps one entry per CDR3 protein. The table shows 1.5 million to 2 million distinct CDR3 sequences, with around 29% occurring only once. The chain combines TRBV27 with TRBJ1-5; D unclear. The sample comprised cord blood. The receptor's source is a newborn girl in good health. The CDR3 DNA reads TGTGCCAGCCGAGAACCGGCAGGCTACGGCAATCAGCCCCAGCATTTT. This sequence encodes CASREPAGYGNQPQHF.